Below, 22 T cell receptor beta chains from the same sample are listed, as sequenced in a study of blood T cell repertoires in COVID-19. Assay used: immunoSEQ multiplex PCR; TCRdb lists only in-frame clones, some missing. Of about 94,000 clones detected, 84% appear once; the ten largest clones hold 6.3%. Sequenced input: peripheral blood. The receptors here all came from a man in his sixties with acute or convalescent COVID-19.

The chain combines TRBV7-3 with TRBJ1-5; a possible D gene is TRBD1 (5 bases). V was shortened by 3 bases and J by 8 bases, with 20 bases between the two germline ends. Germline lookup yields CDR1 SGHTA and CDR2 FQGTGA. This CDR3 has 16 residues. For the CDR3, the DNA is TGTGCCAGCAGCTTGATTTGGGGCGGGGGTAGGAAGCCCCAGCATTTT. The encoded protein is CASSLIWGGGRKPQHF.

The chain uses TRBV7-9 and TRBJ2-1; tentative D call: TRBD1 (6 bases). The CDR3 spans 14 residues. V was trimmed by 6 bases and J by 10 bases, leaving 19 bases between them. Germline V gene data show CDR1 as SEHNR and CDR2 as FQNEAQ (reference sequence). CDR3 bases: TGTGCCAGCAGTTCACAGGGCCCTTATGGGGAGCAGTTCTTC. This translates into CASSSQGPYGEQFF. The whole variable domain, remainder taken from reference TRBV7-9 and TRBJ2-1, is DTGVSQNPRHKITKRGQNVTFRCDPISEHNRLYWYRQTLGQGPEFLTYFQNEAQLEKSRLLSDRFSAERPKGSFSTLEIQRTEQGDSAMYLCASSSQGPYGEQFFGPGTRLTVL.

The CDR3 nucleotides are TGTGCCAGCTGGGACAGGGCACTATGGGGCTACACCTTC. It encodes CASWDRALWGYTF. This chain joins TRBV28 and TRBJ1-2, with TRBD1 matching 9 bases. Germline-derived CDR1 and CDR2 are MDHEN and SYDVKM. The CDR3 contains 13 residues. V was clipped by 8 bases and J by 8 bases; unmatched bases: 9.

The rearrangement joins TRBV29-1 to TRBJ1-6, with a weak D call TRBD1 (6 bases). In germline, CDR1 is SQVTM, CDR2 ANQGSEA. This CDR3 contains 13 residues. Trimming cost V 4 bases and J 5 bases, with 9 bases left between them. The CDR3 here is CSVGTVNNSPLHF. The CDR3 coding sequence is TGCAGCGTTGGGACAGTCAATAATTCACCCCTCCACTTT.

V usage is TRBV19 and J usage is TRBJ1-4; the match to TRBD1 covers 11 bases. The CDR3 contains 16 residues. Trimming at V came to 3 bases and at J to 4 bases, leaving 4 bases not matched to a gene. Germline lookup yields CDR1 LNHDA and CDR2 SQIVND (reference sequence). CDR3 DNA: TGTGCCAGTAGTATGGGGACAGGGGGTTTTAATGAAAAACTGTTTTTT. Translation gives CASSMGTGGFNEKLFF.

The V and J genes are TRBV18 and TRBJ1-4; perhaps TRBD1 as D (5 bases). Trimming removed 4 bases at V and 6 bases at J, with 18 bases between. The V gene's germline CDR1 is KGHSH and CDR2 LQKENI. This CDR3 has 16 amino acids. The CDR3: CASSRDQGRGDEKLFF. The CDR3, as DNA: TGTGCCAGCTCACGCGACCAGGGTCGGGGGGATGAAAAACTGTTTTTT.

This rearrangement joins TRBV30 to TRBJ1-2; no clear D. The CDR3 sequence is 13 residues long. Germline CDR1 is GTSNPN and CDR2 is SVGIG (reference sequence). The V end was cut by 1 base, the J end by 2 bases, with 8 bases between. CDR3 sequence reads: CAWSGLPNYGYTF. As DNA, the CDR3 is TGTGCCTGGAGTGGGCTCCCGAACTATGGCTACACCTTC.

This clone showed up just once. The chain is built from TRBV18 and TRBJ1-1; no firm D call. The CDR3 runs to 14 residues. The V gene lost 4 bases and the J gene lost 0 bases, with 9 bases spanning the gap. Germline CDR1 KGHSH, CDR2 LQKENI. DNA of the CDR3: TGTGCCAGCTCACTTGCGGAGGTGAACACTGAAGCTTTCTTT. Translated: CASSLAEVNTEAFF.

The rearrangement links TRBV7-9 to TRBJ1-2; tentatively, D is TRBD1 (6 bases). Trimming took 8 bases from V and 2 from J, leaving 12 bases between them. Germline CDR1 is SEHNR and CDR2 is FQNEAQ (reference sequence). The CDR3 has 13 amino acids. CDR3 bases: TGTGCCAGCGGGGTCGGGACAAACTATGGCTACACCTTC. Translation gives CASGVGTNYGYTF.

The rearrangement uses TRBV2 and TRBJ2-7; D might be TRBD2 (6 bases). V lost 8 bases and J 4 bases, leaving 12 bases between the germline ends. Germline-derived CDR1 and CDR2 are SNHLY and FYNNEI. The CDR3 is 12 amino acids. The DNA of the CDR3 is TGTGCCAGCTGCGGGGTGTTGTACGAGCAGTACTTC. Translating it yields CASCGVLYEQYF.

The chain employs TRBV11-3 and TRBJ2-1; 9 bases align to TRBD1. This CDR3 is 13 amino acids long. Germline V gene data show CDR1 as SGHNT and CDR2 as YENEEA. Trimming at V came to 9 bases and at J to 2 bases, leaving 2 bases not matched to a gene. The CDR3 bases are TGTGCCAGTGGACAGGGGCCCTACAATGAGCAGTTCTTC. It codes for CASGQGPYNEQFF.

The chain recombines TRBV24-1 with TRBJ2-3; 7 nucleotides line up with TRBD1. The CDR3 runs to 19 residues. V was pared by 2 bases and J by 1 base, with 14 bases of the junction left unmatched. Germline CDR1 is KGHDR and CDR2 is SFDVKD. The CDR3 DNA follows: TGTGCCACCAGTGATTCATCCGGGACAGATAAGTGGGGCACAGATACGCAGTATTTT. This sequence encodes CATSDSSGTDKWGTDTQYF.

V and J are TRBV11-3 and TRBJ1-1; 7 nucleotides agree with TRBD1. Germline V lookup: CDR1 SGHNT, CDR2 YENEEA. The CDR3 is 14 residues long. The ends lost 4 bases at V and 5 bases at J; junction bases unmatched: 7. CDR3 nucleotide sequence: TGTGCCAGCAGCTATCGACAGGGAGAGACTGAAGCTTTCTTT. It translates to CASSYRQGETEAFF.

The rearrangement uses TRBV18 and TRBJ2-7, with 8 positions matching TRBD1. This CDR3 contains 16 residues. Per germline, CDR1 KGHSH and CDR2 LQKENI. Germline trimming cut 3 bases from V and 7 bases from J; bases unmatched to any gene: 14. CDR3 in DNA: TGTGCCAGCTCACCTTCGGACAGGGAAGGGCCCTGGGAGCAGTACTTC. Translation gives CASSPSDREGPWEQYF. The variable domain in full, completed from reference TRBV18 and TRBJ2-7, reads NAGVMQNPRHLVRRRGQEARLRCSPMKGHSHVYWYRQLPEEGLKFMVYLQKENIIDESGMPKERFSAEFPKEGPSILRIQQVVRGDSAAYFCASSPSDREGPWEQYFGPGTRLTVT.

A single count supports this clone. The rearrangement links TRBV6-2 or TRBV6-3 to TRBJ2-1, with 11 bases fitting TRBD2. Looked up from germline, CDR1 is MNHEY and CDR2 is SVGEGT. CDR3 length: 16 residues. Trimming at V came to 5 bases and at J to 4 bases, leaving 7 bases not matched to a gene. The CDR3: CASSPLTSGEYNEQFF. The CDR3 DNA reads TGTGCCAGCAGTCCCCTGACTAGCGGGGAATACAATGAGCAGTTCTTC.

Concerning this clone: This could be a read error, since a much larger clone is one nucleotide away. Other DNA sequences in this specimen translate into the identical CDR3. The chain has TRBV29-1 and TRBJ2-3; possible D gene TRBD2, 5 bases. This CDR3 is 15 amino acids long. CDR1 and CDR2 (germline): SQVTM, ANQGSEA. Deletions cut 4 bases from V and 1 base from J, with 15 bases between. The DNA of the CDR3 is TGCAGCGTTGCCCGAGGAAATAGCGGCACAGATACGCAGTATTTT. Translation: CSVARGNSGTDTQYF.

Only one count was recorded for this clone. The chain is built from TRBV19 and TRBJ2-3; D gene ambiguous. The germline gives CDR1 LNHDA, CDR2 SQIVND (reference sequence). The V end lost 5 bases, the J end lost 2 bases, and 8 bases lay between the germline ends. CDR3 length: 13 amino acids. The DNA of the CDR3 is TGTGCCAGTAGTCCAGGCAACACAGATACGCAGTATTTT. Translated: CASSPGNTDTQYF.

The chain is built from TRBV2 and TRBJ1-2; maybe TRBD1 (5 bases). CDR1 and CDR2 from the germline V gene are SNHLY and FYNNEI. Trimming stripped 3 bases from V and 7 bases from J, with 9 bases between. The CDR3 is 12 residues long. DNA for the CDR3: TGTGCCAGCAGTGAGCAGGGAACTGGCTACACCTTC. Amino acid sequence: CASSEQGTGYTF.

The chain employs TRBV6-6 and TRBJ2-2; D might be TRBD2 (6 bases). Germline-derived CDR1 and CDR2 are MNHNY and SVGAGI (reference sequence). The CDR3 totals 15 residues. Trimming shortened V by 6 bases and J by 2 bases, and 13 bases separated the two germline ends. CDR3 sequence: CASSPGGANTGELFF. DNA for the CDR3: TGTGCCAGCAGCCCCGGAGGGGCTAACACCGGGGAGCTGTTTTTT.

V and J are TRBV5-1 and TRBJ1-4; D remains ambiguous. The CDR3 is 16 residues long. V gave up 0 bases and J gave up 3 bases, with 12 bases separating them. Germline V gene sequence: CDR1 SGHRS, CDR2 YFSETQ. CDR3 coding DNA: TGCGCCAGCAGCTTGGGGCCCGAGGGTTCTAATGAAAAACTGTTTTTT. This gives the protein CASSLGPEGSNEKLFF.

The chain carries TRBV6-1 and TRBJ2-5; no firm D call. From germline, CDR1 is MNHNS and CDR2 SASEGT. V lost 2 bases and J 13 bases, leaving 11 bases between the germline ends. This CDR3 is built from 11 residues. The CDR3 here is CASSEYGGRYF. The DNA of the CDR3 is TGTGCCAGCAGTGAATATGGCGGAAGGTACTTC.

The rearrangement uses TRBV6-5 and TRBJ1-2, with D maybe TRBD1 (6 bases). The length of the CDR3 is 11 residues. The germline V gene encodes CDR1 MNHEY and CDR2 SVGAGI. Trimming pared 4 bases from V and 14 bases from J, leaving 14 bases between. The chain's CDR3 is CASSSQQGCTF. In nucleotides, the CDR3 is TGTGCCAGCAGTTCCCAACAGGGTTGTACCTTC.